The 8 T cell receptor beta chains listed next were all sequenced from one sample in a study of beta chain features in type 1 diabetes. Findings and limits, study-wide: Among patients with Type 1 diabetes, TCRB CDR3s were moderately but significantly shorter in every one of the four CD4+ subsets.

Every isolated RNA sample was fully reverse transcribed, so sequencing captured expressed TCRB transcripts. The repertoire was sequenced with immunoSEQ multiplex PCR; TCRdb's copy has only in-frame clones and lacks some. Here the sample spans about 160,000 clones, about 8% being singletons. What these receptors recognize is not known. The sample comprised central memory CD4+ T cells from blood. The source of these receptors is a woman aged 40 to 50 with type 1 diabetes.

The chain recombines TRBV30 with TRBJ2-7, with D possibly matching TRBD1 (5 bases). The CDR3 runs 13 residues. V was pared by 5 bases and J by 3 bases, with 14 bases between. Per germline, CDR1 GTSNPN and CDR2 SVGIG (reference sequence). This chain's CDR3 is CAWGRTRGYEQYF. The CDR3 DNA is TGTGCCTGGGGAAGGACAAGAGGCTACGAGCAGTACTTC.

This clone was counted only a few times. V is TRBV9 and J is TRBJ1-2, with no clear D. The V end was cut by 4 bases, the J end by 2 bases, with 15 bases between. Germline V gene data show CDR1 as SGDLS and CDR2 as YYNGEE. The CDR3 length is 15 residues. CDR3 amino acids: CASSPRVIGNYGYTF. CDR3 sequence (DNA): TGTGCCAGCAGCCCTCGGGTTATCGGCAACTATGGCTACACCTTC.

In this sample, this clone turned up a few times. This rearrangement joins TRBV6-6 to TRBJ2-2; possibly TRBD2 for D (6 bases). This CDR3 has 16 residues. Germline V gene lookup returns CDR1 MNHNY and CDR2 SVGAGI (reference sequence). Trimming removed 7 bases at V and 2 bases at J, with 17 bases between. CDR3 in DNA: TGTGCCAGCACCCCGGAGGGGACGCTAAACACCGGGGAGCTGTTTTTT. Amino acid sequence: CASTPEGTLNTGELFF.

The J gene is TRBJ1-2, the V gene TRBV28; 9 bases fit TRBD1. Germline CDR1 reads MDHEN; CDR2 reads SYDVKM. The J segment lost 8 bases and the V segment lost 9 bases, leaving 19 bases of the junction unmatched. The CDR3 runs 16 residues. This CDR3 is CASRYLLNRGQYGYTF. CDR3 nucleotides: TGTGCCAGTCGGTATCTATTAAACAGGGGGCAATACGGCTACACCTTC.

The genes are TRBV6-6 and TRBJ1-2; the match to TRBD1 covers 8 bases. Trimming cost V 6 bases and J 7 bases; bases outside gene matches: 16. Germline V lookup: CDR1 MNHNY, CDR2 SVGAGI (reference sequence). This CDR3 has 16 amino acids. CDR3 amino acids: CASRKTGAPEIAGYTF. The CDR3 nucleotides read TGTGCCAGCAGGAAGACAGGGGCGCCCGAGATAGCTGGCTACACCTTC.

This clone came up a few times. In nucleotides, the CDR3 is TGTGCCAGCAGCTCCCCAGGGGTTTCACCCCTCCACTTT. The encoded protein is CASSSPGVSPLHF. J is TRBJ1-6 and V is TRBV5-4; weak D call: TRBD1 (6 bases). This CDR3 is 13 amino acids long. V gave up 3 bases and J gave up 9 bases, with 10 bases separating them. The germline gives CDR1 SGHNT, CDR2 YYREEE (reference sequence).

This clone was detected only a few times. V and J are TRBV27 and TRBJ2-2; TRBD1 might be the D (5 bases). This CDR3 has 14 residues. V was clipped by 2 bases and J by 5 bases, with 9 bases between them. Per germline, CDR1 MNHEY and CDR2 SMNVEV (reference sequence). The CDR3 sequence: CASSLAGSTGELFF. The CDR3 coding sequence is TGTGCCAGCAGTTTAGCAGGGTCAACCGGGGAGCTGTTTTTT.

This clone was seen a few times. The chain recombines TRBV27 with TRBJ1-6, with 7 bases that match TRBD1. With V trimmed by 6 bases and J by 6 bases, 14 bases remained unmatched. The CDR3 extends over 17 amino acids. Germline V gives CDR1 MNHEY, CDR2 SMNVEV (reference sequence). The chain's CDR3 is CASSVTPTGPANSPLHF. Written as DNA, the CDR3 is TGTGCCAGCAGCGTGACCCCGACAGGGCCGGCTAATTCACCCCTCCACTTT.